This section outlines one T cell receptor beta chain sequence together with its context. Methods used by the authors: Reference gene primer amplification gave estimated nucleated cell counts. The repertoire was sequenced with immunoSEQ multiplex PCR; TCRdb's copy has only in-frame clones and lacks some. That table gives V, J and clone size, and the DNA gave D and trimming. The sample shows about 55,000 clones, 85% to 90% of them seen only once. The sample is drawn from a study of blood T cell repertoires in COVID-19. About the research overall: From the United States, Italy and Spain came samples of acute and convalescent COVID-19. PBMCs, B-cell-depleted T cells, or T cells provided the cDNA or gDNA that made up the material.

Trimming removed 1 base from V and 7 bases from J, with 8 bases in between. CDR1 and CDR2 (germline): SGHAT, FQNNGV. This CDR3 is 13 amino acids long. Sequencing input: peripheral blood. The clonotype originates from a man in his 60s with acute or convalescent COVID-19. The chain is built from TRBV11-2 and TRBJ2-1; TRBD2 is a possible D gene (6 bases). Here the CDR3 reads CASSLGLANEQFF. The CDR3 coding sequence is TGTGCCAGCAGCTTAGGGCTAGCGAATGAGCAGTTCTTC.